These 21 T cell receptor beta chains share one sample of origin, sequenced in a study of OX40 agonist ivuxolimab in advanced cancers. The data were produced by immunoSEQ multiplex PCR, yet TCRdb's version contains in-frame clones alone and is incomplete. Of 90,000 or so clones listed, roughly 89% were seen once; the top ten hold around 0.34%. Sequenced here: CD4+ or CD8+ T cells sorted from blood, sampled in a trial of the OX40 agonist ivuxolimab. The receptor set was obtained from an adult with an advanced solid tumor such as melanoma, head and neck, liver or kidney cancer.

V and J are TRBV6-5 and TRBJ1-1, with D possibly matching TRBD1 (5 bases). Germline V gene data show CDR1 as MNHEY and CDR2 as SVGAGI. This CDR3 comprises 16 residues. Trimming left V 1 base short and J 6 bases short, with 18 bases between. The DNA for the CDR3 is TGTGCCAGCAGTTACTGGCAGGGCACCCCCGAGCCTGAAGCTTTCTTT. Translation: CASSYWQGTPEPEAFF.

The genes are TRBV5-1 and TRBJ2-1; TRBD2 agrees at 11 bases. The length of the CDR3 is 15 residues. Germline V gene data show CDR1 as SGHRS and CDR2 as YFSETQ. V dropped 4 bases and J dropped 2; count of bases not matched to a gene: 2. The CDR3 here is CASSQGLAAYNEQFF. DNA of the CDR3: TGCGCCAGCAGCCAGGGACTAGCGGCCTACAATGAGCAGTTCTTC.

The chain carries TRBV5-1 and TRBJ2-7, with 8 bases matching TRBD1. J gave up 3 bases and V 1 base, and 6 bases lay outside the gene matches. This CDR3 comprises 15 residues. CDR1 SGHRS and CDR2 YFSETQ come from the germline V gene. The CDR3 coding sequence is TGCGCCAGCAGCTTGTTCGGGACAGGTCGCTACGAGCAGTACTTC. It specifies CASSLFGTGRYEQYF.

The table lists this clone with a count of one. V usage is TRBV5-4 and J usage is TRBJ1-3; no definite D call. Germline V CDR1 and CDR2: SGHNT, YYREEE (reference sequence). V was cut by 5 bases and J by 3 bases, with 15 bases left in between. This CDR3 spans 15 amino acids. For the CDR3, the DNA is TGTGCCAGCAGTTCCCCTGCCACGGATGGAAACACCATATATTTT. Amino acid sequence: CASSSPATDGNTIYF.

CDR3 protein: CASSLRRGAEKLFF. The CDR3, as DNA: TGTGCCAGCAGCTTACGCAGGGGGGCAGAAAAACTGTTTTTT. The chain recombines TRBV7-2 with TRBJ1-4; 7 bases align to TRBD1. There are 14 residues in the CDR3. J gave up 8 bases and V 2 bases, and 5 bases lay outside the gene matches. Germline V gene data show CDR1 as SGHTA and CDR2 as FQGNSA.

J is TRBJ1-5 and V is TRBV11-1; D ambiguous. The germline V gene has CDR1 SGHAT and CDR2 FQDESV (reference sequence). V lost 3 bases, J lost 6 bases, and 15 bases lay in between. CDR3 length equals 15 residues. The CDR3 DNA follows: TGTGCCAGCAGCTTGAACAACCGGTTGATTCAGCCCCAGCATTTT. Its protein product is CASSLNNRLIQPQHF.

This chain joins TRBV7-9 and TRBJ1-5; weak D call: TRBD1 (5 bases). V was trimmed by 1 base and J by 1 base, leaving 5 bases between them. From germline, CDR1 is SEHNR and CDR2 FQNEAQ (reference sequence). This CDR3 is 14 amino acids long. The CDR3 loop reads CASSLGDSNQPQHF. The CDR3 bases are TGTGCCAGCAGCTTAGGGGACAGCAATCAGCCCCAGCATTTT.

The chain is built from TRBV6-1 and TRBJ2-7, with D possibly matching TRBD1 (6 bases). Trimming shortened V by 8 bases and J by 1 base, and 9 bases separated the two germline ends. Germline lookup yields CDR1 MNHNS and CDR2 SASEGT. The CDR3 length is 12 residues. The CDR3 loop is CASRTASYEQYF. The CDR3 DNA reads TGTGCCAGCCGGACAGCATCCTACGAGCAGTACTTC.

The V and J genes are TRBV25-1 and TRBJ2-7, with 8 nucleotides matching TRBD1. Germline V CDR1 and CDR2: MGHDK, SYGVNS. Losses at the gene ends were 1 base for V and 6 bases for J; bases not matched to a gene: 8. This CDR3 has 15 residues. This CDR3 is CASSEFTGGNAEQYF. The CDR3, as DNA: TGTGCCAGCAGTGAATTCACAGGGGGAAACGCCGAGCAGTACTTC.

The genes are TRBV4-3 and TRBJ2-1; 7 positions match TRBD2. The CDR3 length is 14 residues. Germline CDR1 LGHNA, CDR2 YSLEER. Unmatched junction bases numbered 4, after V lost 1 base and J lost 7 bases. The DNA of the CDR3 is TGCGCCAGCAGCCAAGGTAGCGGGTGGAATGAGCAGTTCTTC. Translated, it gives CASSQGSGWNEQFF.

The genes are TRBV7-9 and TRBJ1-1, with no clear D. V shed 6 bases and J shed 4 bases, with 18 bases lying between them. The V gene's germline CDR1 is SEHNR and CDR2 FQNEAQ (reference sequence). The CDR3 runs 15 residues. The DNA of the CDR3 is TGTGCCAGCAGTCCCTTATACAGTACGAGCACTGAAGCTTTCTTT. It encodes CASSPLYSTSTEAFF.

This rearrangement joins TRBV30 to TRBJ1-1, with 9 positions matching TRBD1. There are 15 residues in the CDR3. V shed 5 bases and J 10 bases; nucleotides not matched to a gene: 17. Looked up from germline, CDR1 is GTSNPN and CDR2 is SVGIG (reference sequence). The CDR3 DNA follows: TGTGCCTGGGACTATGGGACAGGGACTAATCTGGTAGCTTTCTTT. Protein: CAWDYGTGTNLVAFF.

The chain employs TRBV7-9 and TRBJ1-3, with TRBD1 matching 7 bases. V trimming: 3 bases; J trimming: 0 bases; junction bases outside the gene matches: 11. This CDR3 region has 18 residues. Germline loops: CDR1 SEHNR, CDR2 FQNEAQ (reference sequence). The CDR3 spells CASSFPGQAVFSGNTIYF. In DNA form, the CDR3 reads TGTGCCAGCAGCTTTCCTGGACAGGCGGTTTTCTCTGGAAACACCATATATTTT.

The CDR3 loop reads CASSLWTSGTSGRGELFF. The CDR3 DNA reads TGCGCCAGCAGCTTGTGGACTTCCGGGACTAGCGGGAGAGGGGAGCTGTTTTTT. V and J are TRBV5-1 and TRBJ2-2; the match to TRBD2 covers 14 bases. This CDR3 contains 18 residues. Germline values: CDR1 SGHRS, CDR2 YFSETQ. Germline trimming cut 1 base from V and 8 bases from J; bases unmatched to any gene: 10.

This chain links TRBV7-3 with TRBJ2-5, with TRBD1 matching 7 bases. This CDR3 is 15 amino acids long. After removal of 5 bases from V and 4 bases from J, the junction contained 10 bases not matched to a gene. Germline V gives CDR1 SGHTA, CDR2 FQGTGA. The DNA for the CDR3 is TGTGCCAGCAGCCGCACAGGGGTTTTTGCAGAGACCCAGTACTTC. It is translated as CASSRTGVFAETQYF. The full variable domain, in which reference TRBV7-3 and TRBJ2-5 provide the parts outside the CDR3, is GAGVSQTPSNKVTEKGKYVELRCDPISGHTALYWYRQSLGQGPEFLIYFQGTGAADDSGLPNDRFFAVRPEGSVSTLKIQRTERGDSAVYLCASSRTGVFAETQYFGPGTRLLVL.

The chain is built from TRBV14 and TRBJ2-7; D may be TRBD2 (5 bases). The V gene's germline CDR1 is SGHDN and CDR2 FVKESK. This CDR3 has 16 amino acids. With 0 bases removed from V and 6 bases from J, the gap between germline ends came to 18 bases. For the CDR3, the DNA is TGTGCCAGCAGCCAAGAGAAGGAGGAGGATCGCGGCGAGCAGTACTTC. It is translated as CASSQEKEEDRGEQYF.

This chain joins TRBV2 and TRBJ1-5; D perhaps matches TRBD1 (6 bases). The CDR3 is 14 amino acids. V dropped 6 bases and J dropped 9 bases, with 18 bases sitting between them. CDR1 is SNHLY, CDR2 FYNNEI, per germline. CDR3 loop: CASSADSENRPQHF. The CDR3 coding sequence is TGTGCCAGCAGCGCGGACAGTGAGAATAGGCCCCAGCATTTT. Together with reference TRBV2 and TRBJ1-5, the CDR3 gives the full variable domain: EPEVTQTPSHQVTQMGQEVILRCVPISNHLYFYWYRQILGQKVEFLVSFYNNEISEKSEIFDDQFSVERPDGSNFTLKIRSTKLEDSAMYFCASSADSENRPQHFGDGTRLSIL.

The rearrangement uses TRBV6-5 and TRBJ2-6, with 7 bases that match TRBD1. V was pared by 6 bases and J by 1 base, with 3 bases of the junction left unmatched. The CDR3 spans 15 residues. Germline loops: CDR1 MNHEY, CDR2 SVGAGI. The CDR3 loop is CASRTGASGANVLTF. In DNA, the CDR3 is TGTGCCAGCAGAACAGGGGCATCTGGGGCCAACGTCCTGACTTTC.

The chain is built from TRBV19 and TRBJ1-5, with D possibly being TRBD1 (6 bases). Per the germline V gene, CDR1 is LNHDA and CDR2 is SQIVND (reference sequence). The CDR3 is 16 residues long. The ends were cut back, 5 bases at V and 0 bases at J, with 14 bases in the middle. The CDR3 sequence: CASSRTGLSSNQPQHF. The CDR3 bases are TGTGCCAGTAGTCGAACAGGGTTAAGTAGCAATCAGCCCCAGCATTTT.

This chain joins TRBV28 and TRBJ1-2; no clear D. The CDR3 totals 11 residues. The germline gives CDR1 MDHEN, CDR2 SYDVKM. With 6 bases removed from V and 2 bases from J, the gap between germline ends came to 4 bases. The CDR3 loop reads CASRTNYGYTF. The CDR3, as DNA: TGTGCCAGCAGGACCAACTATGGCTACACCTTC.

This chain connects TRBV4-2 to TRBJ1-1, with 7 bases matching TRBD1. The V and J ends lost 2 bases and 4 bases, in that order; junction bases with no gene match: 7. Germline CDR1 is LGHNA and CDR2 is YNFKEQ. There are 15 residues in the CDR3. The CDR3 DNA sequence: TGTGCCAGCAGCCAAAACGACAGGGTCGGCACTGAAGCTTTCTTT. Protein product: CASSQNDRVGTEAFF.